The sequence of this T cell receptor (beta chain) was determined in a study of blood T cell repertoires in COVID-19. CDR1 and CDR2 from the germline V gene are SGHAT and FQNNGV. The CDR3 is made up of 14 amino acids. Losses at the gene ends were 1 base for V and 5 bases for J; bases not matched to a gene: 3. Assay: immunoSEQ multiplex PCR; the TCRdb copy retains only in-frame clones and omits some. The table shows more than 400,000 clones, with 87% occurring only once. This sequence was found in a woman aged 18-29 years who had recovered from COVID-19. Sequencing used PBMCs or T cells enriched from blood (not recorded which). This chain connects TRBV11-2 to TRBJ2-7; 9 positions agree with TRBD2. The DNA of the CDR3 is TGTGCCAGCAGCTTAGGGCCTAGCGGGGACGAGCAGTACTTC. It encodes CASSLGPSGDEQYF.